This is a list of T cell receptor beta chains from one sample in a study of CD8 T cells in ankylosing spondylitis. One entry per CDR3 protein results from TCRdb running MiXCR on the 5' RACE reads. The sample holds approximately 45,000 distinct CDR3 sequences; around 10% are singletons and the top ten take approximately 1.5%. Sequencing was done on a sample of blood, either unsorted or a sorted T cell fraction (not recorded which). These receptors were collected from a male donor with ankylosing spondylitis or in good health (not recorded which). Each CDR3 is given with its conserved first and last residue. A D gene is named only where the DNA matches it firmly. Clone sizes are given selectively: once, few, many, or a class where the clone is expanded.

cdr3_nt	cdr3_aa	clone_size	j_call	v_call	d_call
TGTGCCAGCAGCCCGAGGGAGCTAGGGAGGCAGACCCAGTACTTC	CASSPRELGRQTQYF	many	TRBJ2-5	TRBV3-1	.
TGTGCCAGCAGCCCGGACAGGACGTCCTACGAGCAGTACTTC	CASSPDRTSYEQYF	many	TRBJ2-7	TRBV28	TRBD1
TGTGCCAGCAGTTACTCGTCCCGGCACACTGAAGCTTTCTTT	CASSYSSRHTEAFF	many	TRBJ1-1	TRBV6-2/TRBV6-3	.
TGTGCCAGCAGTGTTGGGGGGTACACCGGGGAGCTGTTTTTT	CASSVGGYTGELFF	many	TRBJ2-2	TRBV25-1	.
TGTGCCAGCAGCGTCCTCCAGCTAGCGGGGAGGGACACCGGGGAGCTGTTTTTT	CASSVLQLAGRDTGELFF	many	TRBJ2-2	TRBV9	TRBD2
TGCGCCAGCAGCTTCGGGACAGGGGCCCAAGAGACCCAGTACTTC	CASSFGTGAQETQYF	few	TRBJ2-5	TRBV5-1	TRBD1
TGTGCATCCTGGATGCAAGGGTATGGCTACACCTTC	CASWMQGYGYTF	few	TRBJ1-2	TRBV7-4	.
TGCAGTGCCAGAGCCGGGGACAGGGTCGCCGGGGAGCTGTTTTTT	CSARAGDRVAGELFF	many	TRBJ2-2	TRBV20-1	TRBD1
TGCGCCAGCAGCTTAGACTATACGCAGTATTTT	CASSLDYTQYF	many	TRBJ2-3	TRBV5-1	.
TGCGCCAGCAGCCCGGACAGGCCTGCAACGGGAAACACCATATATTTT	CASSPDRPATGNTIYF	many	TRBJ1-3	TRBV5-1	TRBD1
TGTGCCAGCAGCCGACAGGGCTCATACTATGGCTACACCTTC	CASSRQGSYYGYTF	.	TRBJ1-2	TRBV7-2	TRBD1
TGCGCCAGCAGCCTGTCGGAAAATGAGCAGTTCTTC	CASSLSENEQFF	many	TRBJ2-1	TRBV5-1	.
TGTGCCATCAAGTTAGAAACTAGCCAGGACCCCGATACGCAGTATTTT	CAIKLETSQDPDTQYF	many	TRBJ2-3	TRBV10-3	.
TGTGCCAGCAGCCAGGATCGTGAAAAACTGTTTTTT	CASSQDREKLFF	many	TRBJ1-4	TRBV3-1	.
TGCGCCAGCAGCAGGGGGGGTCGGGATGGCGCTGAAGCTTTCTTT	CASSRGGRDGAEAFF	many	TRBJ1-1	TRBV5-1	.
TGTGCCAGCAGCTTCGCAGGGGATCAGCCCCAGCATTTT	CASSFAGDQPQHF	many	TRBJ1-5	TRBV7-9	.
TGCGCCAGCAGCTTGTTCGCTGGGACAGCTAACACTGAAGCTTTCTTT	CASSLFAGTANTEAFF	many	TRBJ1-1	TRBV5-1	TRBD1
TGTGCCAGTAGTATACAAGGCCTCGCTAACTATGGCTACACCTTC	CASSIQGLANYGYTF	many	TRBJ1-2	TRBV19	.
TGCAGCGTTCTCGGGACAGCCACCTACGAGCAGTACTTC	CSVLGTATYEQYF	many	TRBJ2-7	TRBV29-1	TRBD1
TGCGCCAGCAGCCTAAACAGGGGGACTGGAAACACCATATATTTT	CASSLNRGTGNTIYF	.	TRBJ1-3	TRBV5-1	TRBD1
TGCGCCAGCAGCTCCGAAGGGACAGGAGGGCGAAACATTCAGTACTTC	CASSSEGTGGRNIQYF	many	TRBJ2-4	TRBV5-1	TRBD1
TGTGCTAGTGGTTTGGTCATAGCGGTCGGCCGGCGAACTCCAGGCTACACCTTC	CASGLVIAVGRRTPGYTF	.	TRBJ1-2	TRBV12-5	.
TGTGCCAGCAGCACATTGACAGGGAGAAATGAGCAGTTCTTC	CASSTLTGRNEQFF	.	TRBJ2-1	TRBV7-9	TRBD1
TGTGCCAGCAGCCCTCGACAGATGAATCAGCCCCAGCATTTT	CASSPRQMNQPQHF	few	TRBJ1-5	TRBV3-1	.
TGTGCCAGCAGACTGCCGGGACAGGGGTTGGGAGGGAACACTGAAGCTTTCTTT	CASRLPGQGLGGNTEAFF	few	TRBJ1-1	TRBV12-3/TRBV12-4	TRBD1
TGCAGCGTTGAATATCAGGGAAAAAACGAGCAGTACTTC	CSVEYQGKNEQYF	many	TRBJ2-7	TRBV29-1	.
TGTGCCAGCAGCTCCCGAAGGGGTAGCGGGGTAAACACAGATACGCAGTATTTT	CASSSRRGSGVNTDTQYF	.	TRBJ2-3	TRBV11-2	TRBD2
TGCAGTGCTAGAGGCCCGGGGCCATACACCGGGGAGCTGTTTTTT	CSARGPGPYTGELFF	.	TRBJ2-2	TRBV20-1	.
TGTGCCAGCAGCGGACAGGCGGATGAGCAGTTCTTC	CASSGQADEQFF	.	TRBJ2-1	TRBV21-1	.
TGCGCCAGCAGCTTGGGCACTAGGCGGGACACCGGGGAGCTGTTTTTT	CASSLGTRRDTGELFF	.	TRBJ2-2	TRBV5-1	.
TGTGCCAGCAGCTTAACCCGGACTAGCGGGGGTCTCACCGGGGAGCTGTTTTTT	CASSLTRTSGGLTGELFF	.	TRBJ2-2	TRBV13	TRBD2
TGTGCCAGCAGCCTGGCGGTGTCAGGGTCCGGGGAGCTGTTTTTT	CASSLAVSGSGELFF	few	TRBJ2-2	TRBV7-8	.
TGTGCCAGCAGCCCCGACAGATCCCTAGAGACCCAGTACTTC	CASSPDRSLETQYF	.	TRBJ2-5	TRBV7-2	.
TGCAGCGTTGAGACATTAGGGACAGGAGAAAGCTCTGGGGCCAACGTCCTGACTTTC	CSVETLGTGESSGANVLTF	many	TRBJ2-6	TRBV29-1	TRBD1
TGCAGTGCTTCCCCGGACAGGAGGGAAGCTTTCTTT	CSASPDRREAFF	many	TRBJ1-1	TRBV20-1	TRBD1
TGCGCCAGCCTCCCGGGACTAGGTTCCCCCGGGGAGCTGTTTTTT	CASLPGLGSPGELFF	.	TRBJ2-2	TRBV5-1	TRBD2
TGTGCCAGCAGCCTTGGGACAAGTCGGGATACGCAGTATTTT	CASSLGTSRDTQYF	many	TRBJ2-3	TRBV9	.
TGTGCCAGCATGCGGCGACTAGATTCCAATGAGCAGTTCTTC	CASMRRLDSNEQFF	many	TRBJ2-1	TRBV3-1	.
TGTGCCAGCAGGAATGGTTGGGGAACGGGGACCTACGAGCAGTACTTC	CASRNGWGTGTYEQYF	.	TRBJ2-7	TRBV7-6	.
TGCAGCGTTGAGGGTTGGAGGGGCACTGAAGCTTTCTTT	CSVEGWRGTEAFF	many	TRBJ1-1	TRBV29-1	.
TGTGCCAGCAGCCAGCTAGCCATTAACAATGAGCAGTTCTTC	CASSQLAINNEQFF	few	TRBJ2-1	TRBV11-1	.
TGCGCCAGCAGCTTGGCCCAAAATACCGGGGAGCTGTTTTTT	CASSLAQNTGELFF	many	TRBJ2-2	TRBV5-1	.
TGTGCCAGCAGCTTGAATGCGGGACAGTATGGCTACACCTTC	CASSLNAGQYGYTF	many	TRBJ1-2	TRBV12-3/TRBV12-4	TRBD1